The T cell receptor (beta chain) under discussion was sequenced for a study of OX40 agonist ivuxolimab in advanced cancers. Notes on the research overall: Ivuxolimab, which targeted the costimulatory receptor OX40 (CD134), was an agonistic, fully human IgG2 monoclonal antibody. A male proportion of around 83% and a mean age of 60 years, ranging from roughly 20 to 80, were recorded for the dose-escalation cohort. Intravenous ivuxolimab was administered to patients every 2 weeks at six dose levels: 0.01, 0.1, 0.3, 1.5, 3 and 10 mg/kg. The purpose of peripheral TCRbeta sequencing was to test whether ivuxolimab changed TCR sequence diversity and led to clonal T-cell expansion. Of the 50 or so patients in dose escalation, about 20 had hepatocellular carcinoma, around 15 had melanoma, 9 had renal cell carcinoma and 9 had head and neck cancer. Patients were allowed to have had prior anti-PD-1, anti-PD-L1 or anti-CTLA-4 therapy, and approximately 40% of the dose-escalation patients had been treated with checkpoint inhibitors. The paper reports the monotherapy dose-escalation portion (N of about 50 patients) of the phase I ivuxolimab trial. Partial responses were achieved by three dose-escalation patients, of whom one had hepatocellular carcinoma and two had cutaneous melanoma. Results and caveats for the whole study, not just this receptor: Clonal expansion of both CD4+ and CD8+ blood T cells was observed from baseline to week 6 at doses 0.1 to 3.0 mg/kg. After ivuxolimab, more expanded clones were found on average in CD8+ T cells than in CD4+ T cells. The antigen specificity of the peripheral T cells that underwent clonal expansion was not determined. Low levels of normalized T-cell clonal expansion were also seen in some nonresponding patients. In the 0.1-3.0 mg/kg groups, partial responders were among the patients with the lowest normalized peripheral clonal expansion, particularly in CD8+ T cells.

At the junction V is shortened by 3 bases and J by 0 bases; bases outside the gene matches: 4. The CDR3, from cysteine to phenylalanine, totals 14 residues. Here the CDR3 DNA is all that survives: 42 bases in frame from base 1. Based on the germline V gene (reference sequence), the CDR1 and CDR2 sequences are GTSNPN and SVGIG. For sequencing of the TCRbeta CDR3 region, genomic DNA was extracted from the sorted cells. TCRbeta CDR3 regions were sequenced using the immunoSEQ Assay. The source is immuneACCESS, and TCRdb retained only in-frame sequences with V and J called. Part of the clones is not carried over; for the studies checked, unresolved V genes explain less than half of this, and the remainder is unexplained. Present in this sample are around 70,000 clones, around four fifths of which were seen just once. The ten largest clones represent under 6% of the sample. This clone is a singleton in its sample. The antigen it recognizes is unknown. The record has no base qualities; no much larger clone is one base away.

Patients with autoimmune disease history or receiving systemic immunosuppression were excluded from the trial. In every dose cohort, peripheral blood was drawn for TCR sequencing at baseline, cycle 4 day 1, and cycle 7 day 1. Samples were obtained from an open-label, multicenter, first-in-human phase I dose-escalation trial of ivuxolimab. The trial enrolled adults with locally advanced or metastatic head and neck squamous cell, hepatocellular, melanoma or renal cell carcinoma. Before TCR sequencing, CD4+ and CD8+ T cells were separately sorted from peripheral blood. The specimen was CD4+ or CD8+ T cells sorted from blood, collected in a trial of the OX40 agonist ivuxolimab. The chain uses TRBV30 and TRBJ1-2; 7 bases in between match TRBD1. The TCR was taken from an adult with an advanced solid tumor such as melanoma, head and neck, liver or kidney cancer. The DNA is as follows: TGTGCCTGGAGGGACAGGCAAGCTAACTATGGCTACACCTTC. Protein translation: CAWRDRQANYGYTF.